These T cell receptor beta chains were read from a single sample in a study of blood T cells in healthy people across ages. TCRdb called the 5' RACE reads again in MiXCR, with one record for every CDR3 protein. The data contain fewer than 2 million distinct CDR3 sequences, roughly 43% of them singletons. Sequenced sample: blood. These receptor sequences come from a human donor in good health. CDR3s include the opening cysteine and the closing phenylalanine or tryptophan. Each record gives: J gene, D gene, V gene, CDR3 protein. The D gene is left open where the match is weak.

J gene: TRBJ1-2
D gene: NA
V gene: TRBV13
CDR3 protein: CASSHEAASFNYGYTF

J gene: TRBJ2-3
D gene: TRBD2
V gene: TRBV7-2
CDR3 protein: CASSPQTSGGNADTQYF

J gene: TRBJ1-3
D gene: NA
V gene: TRBV7-2
CDR3 protein: CASSFVRRGNTIYF

J gene: TRBJ2-7
D gene: NA
V gene: TRBV2
CDR3 protein: CASSEVREWEQYF

J gene: TRBJ2-5
D gene: TRBD1
V gene: TRBV12-3/TRBV12-4
CDR3 protein: CASSRQGPQETQYF

J gene: TRBJ2-2
D gene: NA
V gene: TRBV6-2/TRBV6-3
CDR3 protein: CASTVDSGELFF

J gene: TRBJ2-5
D gene: NA
V gene: TRBV6-2/TRBV6-3
CDR3 protein: CACSRSEGNQYF

J gene: TRBJ1-2
D gene: NA
V gene: TRBV5-6
CDR3 protein: CASRMQGYGYTF

J gene: TRBJ1-1
D gene: NA
V gene: TRBV7-8
CDR3 protein: CASSSQAEAFF

J gene: TRBJ2-7
D gene: NA
V gene: TRBV4-3
CDR3 protein: CASSQGRVGGYEQYF

J gene: TRBJ2-1
D gene: NA
V gene: TRBV12-3/TRBV12-4
CDR3 protein: CASSFMEEISNEQFF

J gene: TRBJ1-1
D gene: NA
V gene: TRBV29-1
CDR3 protein: CSADKESRVAEAFF

J gene: TRBJ2-1
D gene: NA
V gene: TRBV2
CDR3 protein: CASHGYNEQFF

J gene: TRBJ2-3
D gene: TRBD1
V gene: TRBV6-2/TRBV6-3
CDR3 protein: CASSYNRDRGTDTQYF

J gene: TRBJ2-1
D gene: TRBD2
V gene: TRBV29-1
CDR3 protein: CSVEAGLAESCNEQFF

J gene: TRBJ2-6
D gene: NA
V gene: TRBV4-2
CDR3 protein: CASSQDRVSRSGANVLTF

J gene: TRBJ1-2
D gene: TRBD1
V gene: TRBV24-1
CDR3 protein: CATSDPGGRDSAYGYTF

J gene: TRBJ2-5
D gene: TRBD1
V gene: TRBV24-1
CDR3 protein: CATSDALTGGGQETQYF

J gene: TRBJ2-7
D gene: NA
V gene: TRBV7-6
CDR3 protein: CASSLGLRSSYEQYF

J gene: TRBJ2-7
D gene: NA
V gene: TRBV7-8
CDR3 protein: CASSPMGTTYEQYF

J gene: TRBJ2-5
D gene: TRBD1
V gene: TRBV20-1
CDR3 protein: CSARATPGQGAKETQYF

J gene: TRBJ2-5
D gene: NA
V gene: TRBV29-1
CDR3 protein: CSVPGGETQYF

J gene: NA
D gene: NA
V gene: TRBV4-3
CDR3 protein: CASSQRQSGGELFF

J gene: TRBJ2-3
D gene: NA
V gene: TRBV7-2
CDR3 protein: CASSPTGTATDTQYF

J gene: TRBJ2-7
D gene: TRBD2
V gene: TRBV20-1
CDR3 protein: CSALLAGTKRQYF

J gene: TRBJ2-3
D gene: NA
V gene: TRBV6-5
CDR3 protein: CASHGGFTDTQYF

J gene: TRBJ1-5
D gene: NA
V gene: TRBV27
CDR3 protein: CASSSGSYSNQPQHF

J gene: TRBJ1-4
D gene: TRBD1
V gene: TRBV29-1
CDR3 protein: CSARQGSNEKLFF

J gene: TRBJ1-4
D gene: NA
V gene: TRBV27
CDR3 protein: CASSAPTGEKLFF

J gene: TRBJ2-5
D gene: TRBD2
V gene: TRBV7-2
CDR3 protein: CASSVAGGMGQETQYF

J gene: TRBJ2-7
D gene: TRBD2
V gene: TRBV20-1
CDR3 protein: CSASPGGGATYEQYF

J gene: NA
D gene: NA
V gene: TRBV10-3
CDR3 protein: CAISESGRRYEQYF

J gene: TRBJ2-5
D gene: TRBD2
V gene: TRBV7-2
CDR3 protein: CASSLIGGGDTQETQYF